This TCR beta chain was sequenced in a study of T cell clonotyping in hematopoietic cell transplantation. Turning to the study itself: Cytoreduction preceded collection of pretransplant recipient samples.

In germline, CDR1 is SGHRS, CDR2 YFSETQ. Trimming pared 3 bases from V and 3 bases from J, leaving 15 bases between. CDR3 length: 16 residues. Whole-study findings and limits: Recipient TCR diversity dropped after transplant; expanded clonotypes rose from day 30 to 180.

Time point reported: recipient sample about 28 days before transplant, after cytoreduction. About this clone itself: Its target is unknown.

The protocol was immunoSEQ multiplex PCR, while the TCRdb copy is restricted to in-frame clones and leaves out a portion. The table records approximately 44,000 clones, 85% of them present only once. The TCR originated in a man in his 60s with acute myeloid leukemia. Some clones in this sample may be carry-over from other donors' samples. V usage is TRBV5-1 and J usage is TRBJ2-2; unclear D gene. The specimen comprised peripheral blood mononuclear cells, sampled before stem cell transplant. The CDR3 loop is CASSSPIPPDTGELFF. As DNA, the CDR3 is TGCGCCAGCAGCTCGCCCATTCCGCCGGACACCGGGGAGCTGTTTTTT.